The sequence of this T cell receptor (beta chain) was determined in a study of cytomegalovirus exposure and HLA in healthy donors. Whole-study context: Within an early data release were around 87 million unique TCRs drawn from HLA-typed donors.

The CDR3 contains 14 residues. Trimming stripped 5 bases from V and 1 base from J, with 12 bases between. The V gene's germline CDR1 is SEHNR and CDR2 FQNEAQ (reference sequence). It was healthy bone marrow donors who served as donors. The PCR contained 60 Vbeta and 13 Jbeta primers. Clones were sequenced by immunoSEQ multiplex PCR, and TCRdb holds only the in-frame ones, with some missing. The sample has some 70,000 clones; more than 75% are singletons. The TCR originated in a man between 18 and 35 years old in good health and CMV-seropositive. The chain links TRBV7-9 to TRBJ2-7, with a weak D call TRBD1 (6 bases). Material for sequencing was PBMCs. CDR3: CASSRTQGSYEQYF. The DNA for the CDR3 is TGTGCCAGCAGCCGAACGCAGGGGTCCTACGAGCAGTACTTC.